The rows below give T cell receptor beta chains drawn from one sample of a study of cytomegalovirus exposure and HLA in healthy donors. The data were produced by immunoSEQ multiplex PCR, yet TCRdb's version contains in-frame clones alone and is incomplete. In the table there are about 61,000 clones, about 90% of which are singletons. The source material was PBMCs. These receptors all stem from a man aged 25 to 45 in good health and CMV-seropositive. Both conserved end residues are part of each CDR3. A D gene is named only where the DNA matches it firmly. Clone size is not always given. Where it is, it says once, few, many or a class for expanded clones.

V	size	D	J	CDR3	DNA
TRBV2	NA	NA	TRBJ1-2	CASSEPQSYGYTF	TGTGCCAGCAGTGAACCTCAGTCCTATGGCTACACCTTC
TRBV18	NA	NA	TRBJ1-1	CASSPDRNEAFF	TGTGCCAGCTCTCCGGACAGAAATGAAGCTTTCTTT
TRBV6-4	few	TRBD2	TRBJ2-1	CASSEGGSSYNEQFF	TGTGCCAGCAGTGAGGGGGGGAGCTCCTACAATGAGCAGTTCTTC
TRBV28	NA	TRBD2	TRBJ2-1	CASTEAGGPYNEQFF	TGTGCCAGCACTGAAGCGGGAGGCCCCTACAATGAGCAGTTCTTC
TRBV30	NA	NA	TRBJ2-5	CAWSPGLRGTEETQYF	TGTGCCTGGAGCCCTGGACTTCGGGGGACCGAAGAGACCCAGTACTTC
TRBV28	NA	NA	TRBJ1-4	CASSTVGGGNEKLFF	TGTGCCAGCAGTACCGTGGGGGGGGGTAATGAAAAACTGTTTTTT
TRBV18	NA	NA	TRBJ2-7	CASSPQESYEQYF	TGTGCCAGCTCACCCCAGGAATCCTACGAGCAGTACTTC
TRBV12-5	NA	NA	TRBJ2-7	CASGLSRLEQYF	TGTGCTAGTGGTTTGAGCCGTCTCGAGCAGTACTTC
TRBV6-1	NA	NA	TRBJ2-7	CASSEAGTPYEQYF	TGTGCCAGCAGTGAAGCAGGGACTCCCTACGAGCAGTACTTC
TRBV21-1	NA	NA	TRBJ1-1	CASIPGQGRGMNTEAFF	TGTGCCAGCATCCCGGGACAGGGGCGAGGCATGAACACTGAAGCTTTCTTT
TRBV5-6	few	NA	TRBJ2-7	CASSSGHSYEQYF	TGTGCCAGCAGCTCGGGACACTCCTACGAGCAGTACTTC